This T cell receptor beta chain was sequenced during a study of cytomegalovirus exposure and HLA in healthy donors listed by TCRdb under 2017. Broadly, across the study: A later analysis indicated that the 90 to 150 validation repertoires were generated on the platform also employed for the roughly 650 repertoires of the first cohort. The study aimed to test whether signatures of past pathogen exposure could be identified by cataloging public T cell receptors. To predict cytomegalovirus infection status, the study brought together high-throughput TCR immunosequencing, statistical association of individual TCRs with disease status, and machine learning. Besides the first cohort of more than 650 subjects, a separate validation cohort made up of some 110 different subjects was used.

Donors formed part of the validation cohort, which comprised approximately 130 subjects and was distinct from the first cohort of 690 or so subjects. Regarding this clone: This receptor's antigen is unknown. Nothing much larger sits one base from this clone, and base qualities are not available.

V has 4 bases trimmed and J has 5 bases trimmed; junction bases matching no gene number 4. CDR1 SNHLY and CDR2 FYNNEI were looked up in the germline V gene. Taken from cysteine to phenylalanine, the CDR3 has 16 residues. Of the read, only the CDR3 DNA is kept; its 48 bases are in frame from base 1. Libraries were constructed by the immunoSEQ multiplex PCR assay. Per the original workflow: A statistical classification framework was built to diagnose cytomegalovirus status from the catalog of TCR beta chain sequences. TCRdb stores this immuneACCESS table with in-frame sequences only. Part of the clones is absent; in the studies checked, under half of the shortfall reflects unresolved V genes, and no reason is known for the rest. The V and J calls and clone size were taken over from that table, and D and trimming were inferred from the DNA. In all, the sample holds about 170,000 clones, and approximately 89% of those were seen once. Of the sample, 4% to 4.5% is held by the ten largest clones.

General conclusions and limits of the study: Across donors, most TCR sequences were observed very rarely, whereas some public TCRs were present in many individuals. All 110 or so repertoires were used to score co-occurrence in the validation cohort in a later analysis, because that analysis had no HLA typing for the cohort. A later analysis found that TCRs clustered in the first cohort also tended to co-occur in the 95 to 150 validation repertoires, with 94% of cluster scores above 0. A few of the identified cytomegalovirus-associated TCR beta chains were confirmed in vitro to be specific for cytomegalovirus antigens. The classifier was reported to diagnose cytomegalovirus status with high specificity and sensitivity in both the original and validation cohorts. The study listed approximately 160 TCR beta chains as associated with cytomegalovirus. According to the authors, the approach could potentially be generalized to other disease states and immunological phenotypes.

The V gene is TRBV2 and the J gene is TRBJ2-2, and TRBD2 matches 13 of the central bases. The receptor comes from a young man in good health and CMV-seropositive. Sequencing was carried out using PBMCs. In nucleotide form, the sequence is TGTGCCAGCAGTGGACTAGCGGGAGGACGGACCGGGGAGCTGTTTTTT. Its translation is CASSGLAGGRTGELFF.